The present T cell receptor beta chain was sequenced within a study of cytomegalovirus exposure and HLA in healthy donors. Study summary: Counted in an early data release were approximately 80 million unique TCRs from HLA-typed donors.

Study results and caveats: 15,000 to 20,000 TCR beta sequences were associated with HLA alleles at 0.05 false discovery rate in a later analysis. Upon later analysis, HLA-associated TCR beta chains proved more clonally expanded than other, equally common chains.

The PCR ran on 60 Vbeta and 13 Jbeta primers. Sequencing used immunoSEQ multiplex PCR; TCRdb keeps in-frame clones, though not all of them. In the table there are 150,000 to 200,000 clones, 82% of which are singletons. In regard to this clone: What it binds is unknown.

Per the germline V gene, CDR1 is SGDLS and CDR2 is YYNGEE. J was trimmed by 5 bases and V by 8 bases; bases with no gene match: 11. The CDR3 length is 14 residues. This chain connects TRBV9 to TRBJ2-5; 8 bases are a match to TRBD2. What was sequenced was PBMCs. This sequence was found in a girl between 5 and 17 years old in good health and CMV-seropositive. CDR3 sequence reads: CASGGGLVRETQYF. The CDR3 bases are TGTGCCAGTGGCGGGGGGCTCGTTAGGGAGACCCAGTACTTC. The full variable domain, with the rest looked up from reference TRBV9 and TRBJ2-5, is DSGVTQTPKHLITATGQRVTLRCSPRSGDLSVYWYQQSLDQGLQFLIQYYNGEERAKGNILERFSAQQFPDLHSELNLSSLELGDSALYFCASGGGLVRETQYFGPGTRLLVL.